Listed below are T cell receptor beta chains from one sample, sequenced in a study of cytomegalovirus exposure and HLA in healthy donors. Only in-frame clones appear in the TCRdb table, and some are missing; sequencing was by immunoSEQ multiplex PCR. The data show about 120,000 clones, with 79% seen just once and around 3% held by the top ten. Sequences were obtained from PBMCs. These TCRs come from a woman younger than 30 in good health and CMV-seropositive. CDR3s include the opening cysteine and the closing phenylalanine or tryptophan. Size is omitted from some rows. Given values are once, few, many or a class for expanded clones.

v_call: TRBV7-2
clone_size: NA
cdr3_length: 15
cdr3_aa: CASSRPTVNTGELFF

v_call: TRBV28
clone_size: once
cdr3_length: 14
cdr3_aa: CASSPGTGGYEQYF

v_call: TRBV7-9
clone_size: NA
cdr3_length: 13
cdr3_aa: CASSSVLNEKLFF

v_call: TRBV28
clone_size: NA
cdr3_length: 15
cdr3_aa: CASRLWVGEDNEQFF

v_call: TRBV30
clone_size: NA
cdr3_length: 14
cdr3_aa: CAWSEGTSNYGYTF

v_call: TRBV12-5
clone_size: NA
cdr3_length: 15
cdr3_aa: CASGWPPREVEKLFF

v_call: TRBV4-1
clone_size: NA
cdr3_length: 17
cdr3_aa: CASSQDQGTQGLYGYTF

v_call: TRBV29-1
clone_size: NA
cdr3_length: 15
cdr3_aa: CSPEEVMSSNQPQHF

v_call: TRBV15
clone_size: NA
cdr3_length: 14
cdr3_aa: CATRPGTGSYEQYF

v_call: TRBV7-9
clone_size: NA
cdr3_length: 13
cdr3_aa: CASSLGGQIRAFF

v_call: TRBV7-3
clone_size: few
cdr3_length: 13
cdr3_aa: CASSLAGAPPIYF

v_call: TRBV2
clone_size: NA
cdr3_length: 11
cdr3_aa: CASKLGDTQYF

v_call: TRBV7-3
clone_size: NA
cdr3_length: 13
cdr3_aa: CASSLRGNQPQHF

v_call: TRBV7-9
clone_size: NA
cdr3_length: 16
cdr3_aa: CASSFGVQSSGNTIYF

v_call: TRBV2
clone_size: NA
cdr3_length: 16
cdr3_aa: CASSDGVIARANEQFF

v_call: TRBV4-2
clone_size: NA
cdr3_length: 16
cdr3_aa: CASSPQVEGWNSPLHF

v_call: TRBV30
clone_size: NA
cdr3_length: 13
cdr3_aa: CAWSDIWQTEAFF

v_call: TRBV5-4
clone_size: NA
cdr3_length: 16
cdr3_aa: CASSQDTHSRNTEAFF

v_call: TRBV6-1
clone_size: NA
cdr3_length: 12
cdr3_aa: CASSEGGPGRYF

v_call: TRBV13
clone_size: NA
cdr3_length: 17
cdr3_aa: CASSLVGAGGAIYGYTF

v_call: TRBV6-6
clone_size: NA
cdr3_length: 16
cdr3_aa: CASSYGQGARTDTQYF

v_call: TRBV7-8
clone_size: NA
cdr3_length: 15
cdr3_aa: CASSPWGQQGDTQYF

v_call: TRBV6-5
clone_size: NA
cdr3_length: 14
cdr3_aa: CASRGLAWTDTQYF

v_call: TRBV7-6
clone_size: NA
cdr3_length: 14
cdr3_aa: CASSLEAATDTQYF

v_call: TRBV14
clone_size: NA
cdr3_length: 14
cdr3_aa: CASSQDNTRSSQFF

v_call: TRBV23-1
clone_size: NA
cdr3_length: 18
cdr3_aa: CASSQTPPGTSGANVLTF

v_call: TRBV27
clone_size: NA
cdr3_length: 16
cdr3_aa: CASTRTSGSLQNIQYF

v_call: TRBV6-5
clone_size: NA
cdr3_length: 15
cdr3_aa: CASSTGGERNEKLFF

v_call: TRBV27
clone_size: NA
cdr3_length: 16
cdr3_aa: CASSFRGRGSGYGYTF

v_call: TRBV7-8
clone_size: NA
cdr3_length: 15
cdr3_aa: CASSLTSGRTYEQYF

v_call: TRBV7-3
clone_size: NA
cdr3_length: 14
cdr3_aa: CASSFNRGEGTQYF

v_call: TRBV6-5
clone_size: NA
cdr3_length: 14
cdr3_aa: CASSYSDLSYEQYF

v_call: TRBV6-5
clone_size: NA
cdr3_length: 14
cdr3_aa: CASSYAGTTYGYTF

v_call: TRBV5-1
clone_size: once
cdr3_length: 15
cdr3_aa: CASSLSGFPNEKLFF

v_call: TRBV5-1
clone_size: NA
cdr3_length: 15
cdr3_aa: CASSLGRTSGDEQYF

v_call: TRBV10-3
clone_size: NA
cdr3_length: 15
cdr3_aa: CATRRPGTPQLGYTF

v_call: TRBV6-1
clone_size: few
cdr3_length: 14
cdr3_aa: CASSVDLSSYEQYF

v_call: TRBV5-4
clone_size: NA
cdr3_length: 15
cdr3_aa: CASSSDTANTGELFF

v_call: TRBV5-5
clone_size: NA
cdr3_length: 14
cdr3_aa: CASSFDIGVYGYTF

v_call: TRBV5-1
clone_size: few
cdr3_length: 14
cdr3_aa: CASSFGQSHTEAFF

v_call: TRBV12-2
clone_size: NA
cdr3_length: 20
cdr3_aa: CASRLVALDRERALSYGYTF

v_call: TRBV5-1
clone_size: NA
cdr3_length: 12
cdr3_aa: CASSGTGTEQYF

v_call: TRBV27
clone_size: once
cdr3_length: 18
cdr3_aa: CASSFLREVIGNTGELFF

v_call: TRBV6-1
clone_size: few
cdr3_length: 15
cdr3_aa: CASSEWGGGGNEQFF

v_call: TRBV7-9
clone_size: NA
cdr3_length: 19
cdr3_aa: CASSLGRVQGARSTDTQYF

v_call: TRBV2
clone_size: few
cdr3_length: 13
cdr3_aa: CASSEGAGTEAFF

v_call: TRBV25-1
clone_size: few
cdr3_length: 16
cdr3_aa: CASSDSGGGATDTQYF

v_call: TRBV6-1
clone_size: few
cdr3_length: 13
cdr3_aa: CASSEKNPDTIYF

v_call: TRBV27
clone_size: NA
cdr3_length: 15
cdr3_aa: CASSLGGALYNEQFF

v_call: TRBV28
clone_size: NA
cdr3_length: 15
cdr3_aa: CASSSPGLAGGRYEF

v_call: TRBV4-2
clone_size: NA
cdr3_length: 15
cdr3_aa: CASSQDGQSNEKLFF

v_call: TRBV7-2
clone_size: NA
cdr3_length: 15
cdr3_aa: CASSPASGSGETQYF

v_call: TRBV14
clone_size: NA
cdr3_length: 15
cdr3_aa: CASSQQGGSGNTIYF

v_call: TRBV11-3
clone_size: NA
cdr3_length: 15
cdr3_aa: CASSSRQGSGTEAFF

v_call: TRBV7-9
clone_size: NA
cdr3_length: 14
cdr3_aa: CAIGESGQTDTQYF